This TCR beta chain was identified during a study of regulatory T cells in long-lasting Graves disease. With iRepertoire HTBI primers and Arm-PCR of CDR3 regions, TCR beta libraries were built. MiXCR, applied by TCRdb to the multiplex PCR reads, yields one record per CDR3 protein. The sample lists 550,000 or so distinct CDR3 sequences; more than 10% were seen once. Time point specified: newly diagnosed GD, antithyroid drugs for less than 3 months. The TCR library was prepared using RNA isolated from PBMCs. Germline CDR1 and CDR2: SGHAT and FQDESV (reference sequence). The CDR3 runs to 18 residues. Losses at the gene ends were 5 bases for V and 2 bases for J; bases not matched to a gene: 14. The sample was also linked to a second study, of T cells in Graves' hyperthyroidism and ophthalmopathy. This second study says: The study left out patients who had uncontrolled infection, other autoimmune disease, pregnancy or lactation.

The TCR comes from a woman aged 25 to 39 with Graves disease. The material was peripheral blood mononuclear cells (PBMCs), obtained at new diagnosis, from a patient treated with antithyroid drugs. The V gene is TRBV11-1, the J gene TRBJ2-5; 10 bases agree with TRBD2. CDR3 sequence reads: CASSDTTRTSGTQETQYF. Here the CDR3 DNA reads TGTGCCAGCAGCGATACTACGAGGACTAGCGGAACTCAAGAGACCCAGTACTTC.